This is a list of T cell receptor beta chains from one sample in a study of blood T cell repertoires in COVID-19. Produced via immunoSEQ multiplex PCR; TCRdb's table is partial and in-frame only. The profile shows roughly 310,000 clones, roughly nine tenths of them singletons. What was sequenced was PBMCs or T cells enriched from blood (not recorded which). The receptors were gathered from a man between 60 and 70 years old who had recovered from COVID-19. Both conserved end residues are part of each CDR3. The D gene is left open where the match is weak. Not every row has a clone size; where given, it reads once, few, many or a size class.

v_call: TRBV7-2; j_call: TRBJ1-4; clone_size: few; d_call: NA; cdr3_aa: CASSLGGGRGELFF; cdr3_nt: TGTGCCAGCAGCTTAGGAGGGGGTCGGGGAGAACTGTTTTTT
v_call: TRBV11-2; j_call: TRBJ1-2; clone_size: NA; d_call: NA; cdr3_aa: CASRRAGVYYGYTF; cdr3_nt: TGTGCCAGCAGGAGGGCGGGGGTTTACTATGGCTACACCTTC
v_call: TRBV19; j_call: TRBJ1-6; clone_size: NA; d_call: TRBD1; cdr3_aa: CASRPTGTGLNSPLHF; cdr3_nt: TGTGCCAGTAGACCAACCGGGACAGGGTTGAATTCACCCCTCCACTTT
v_call: TRBV2; j_call: TRBJ2-2; clone_size: NA; d_call: NA; cdr3_aa: CASKLGEAGELFF; cdr3_nt: TGTGCCAGCAAGTTGGGGGAGGCCGGGGAGCTGTTTTTT
v_call: TRBV29-1; j_call: TRBJ1-5; clone_size: NA; d_call: NA; cdr3_aa: CSARVGGDQPQHF; cdr3_nt: TGCAGCGCCAGGGTGGGGGGAGATCAGCCCCAGCATTTT
v_call: TRBV5-4; j_call: TRBJ1-1; clone_size: few; d_call: NA; cdr3_aa: CASSTQGLHTEAFF; cdr3_nt: TGTGCCAGCAGCACCCAGGGGCTTCACACTGAAGCTTTCTTT
v_call: TRBV19; j_call: TRBJ1-1; clone_size: NA; d_call: NA; cdr3_aa: CASSYGGISEAFF; cdr3_nt: TGTGCCAGTAGCTACGGCGGGATCAGTGAAGCTTTCTTT
v_call: TRBV7-9; j_call: TRBJ2-7; clone_size: NA; d_call: TRBD1; cdr3_aa: CASSTKTTGIGEQYF; cdr3_nt: TGTGCCAGCAGTACGAAAACGACAGGGATCGGCGAGCAGTACTTC
v_call: TRBV18; j_call: TRBJ1-1; clone_size: NA; d_call: NA; cdr3_aa: CASSPFATGGTEAFF; cdr3_nt: TGTGCCAGCTCACCATTTGCTACAGGCGGTACTGAAGCTTTCTTT
v_call: TRBV18; j_call: TRBJ2-7; clone_size: NA; d_call: TRBD1; cdr3_aa: CASSPSTGGEYEQYF; cdr3_nt: TGTGCCAGCTCACCTTCGACAGGGGGTGAGTACGAGCAGTACTTC
v_call: TRBV30; j_call: TRBJ2-3; clone_size: NA; d_call: NA; cdr3_aa: CARTGIDTQYF; cdr3_nt: TGTGCCCGGACGGGTATCGATACGCAGTATTTT
v_call: TRBV6-5; j_call: TRBJ2-2; clone_size: NA; d_call: TRBD1; cdr3_aa: CASRRDRVVTGELFF; cdr3_nt: TGTGCCAGCAGACGGGACAGGGTGGTCACCGGGGAGCTGTTTTTT
v_call: TRBV30; j_call: TRBJ1-3; clone_size: NA; d_call: NA; cdr3_aa: CASLSSGNTIYF; cdr3_nt: TGTGCCTCCTTGAGCTCTGGAAACACCATATATTTT
v_call: TRBV6-5; j_call: TRBJ1-6; clone_size: NA; d_call: TRBD1; cdr3_aa: CASRGDRVNSPLHF; cdr3_nt: TGTGCCAGCCGGGGAGACAGGGTCAATTCACCCCTCCACTTT
v_call: TRBV19; j_call: TRBJ1-4; clone_size: NA; d_call: NA; cdr3_aa: CASRNRDTAEKLFF; cdr3_nt: TGTGCCAGTAGGAACCGGGACACCGCTGAAAAACTGTTTTTT
v_call: TRBV29-1; j_call: TRBJ2-1; clone_size: NA; d_call: TRBD1; cdr3_aa: CRPGQGHYNEQFF; cdr3_nt: TGCAGACCAGGACAGGGACACTACAATGAGCAGTTCTTC
v_call: TRBV5-6; j_call: TRBJ2-3; clone_size: once; d_call: NA; cdr3_aa: CASSLWGATSTDTQYF; cdr3_nt: TGTGCCAGCAGCTTGTGGGGCGCGACTAGCACAGATACGCAGTATTTT
v_call: TRBV5-1; j_call: TRBJ2-5; clone_size: once; d_call: TRBD2; cdr3_aa: CASSLGAREGETQYF; cdr3_nt: TGCGCCAGCAGCTTAGGGGCTCGGGAGGGAGAGACCCAGTACTTC
v_call: TRBV5-1; j_call: TRBJ2-2; clone_size: NA; d_call: NA; cdr3_aa: CASSLTSLNTGELFF; cdr3_nt: TGCGCCAGCAGCTTGACTAGTTTAAACACCGGGGAGCTGTTTTTT
v_call: TRBV28; j_call: TRBJ1-1; clone_size: NA; d_call: TRBD1; cdr3_aa: CASRTQGEVRTEAFF; cdr3_nt: TGTGCCAGCAGGACCCAGGGGGAGGTGAGGACTGAAGCTTTCTTT
v_call: TRBV7-3; j_call: TRBJ2-3; clone_size: NA; d_call: NA; cdr3_aa: CASSSGNTQYF; cdr3_nt: TGTGCCAGCAGCTCGGGGAATACGCAGTATTTT
v_call: TRBV4-1; j_call: TRBJ1-2; clone_size: NA; d_call: TRBD1; cdr3_aa: CASSPRTGTAFTF; cdr3_nt: TGCGCCAGCAGCCCCCGGACAGGAACGGCTTTCACCTTC
v_call: TRBV5-1; j_call: TRBJ1-4; clone_size: NA; d_call: NA; cdr3_aa: CASSVRGDQDEKLFF; cdr3_nt: TGCGCCAGCAGCGTTAGGGGCGATCAAGATGAAAAACTGTTTTTT
v_call: TRBV12-5; j_call: TRBJ2-7; clone_size: NA; d_call: NA; cdr3_aa: CASGLGQTYEQYF; cdr3_nt: TGTGCTAGTGGGCTTGGACAGACCTACGAGCAGTACTTC
v_call: TRBV29-1; j_call: TRBJ2-3; clone_size: NA; d_call: NA; cdr3_aa: CSVNSDTQYF; cdr3_nt: TGCAGCGTAAACTCAGATACGCAGTATTTT
v_call: TRBV7-2; j_call: TRBJ1-3; clone_size: NA; d_call: NA; cdr3_aa: CASNRGGSSGNTIYF; cdr3_nt: TGTGCCAGCAACAGAGGGGGTAGCTCTGGAAACACCATATATTTT
v_call: TRBV7-9; j_call: TRBJ2-7; clone_size: NA; d_call: TRBD2; cdr3_aa: CASSLGVGRSYEQYF; cdr3_nt: TGTGCCAGCAGCTTAGGGGTCGGGAGGTCCTACGAGCAGTACTTC
v_call: TRBV9; j_call: TRBJ2-3; clone_size: NA; d_call: NA; cdr3_aa: CASSTRGGKHADTQYF; cdr3_nt: TGTGCCAGCAGCACCCGAGGAGGGAAGCACGCAGATACGCAGTATTTT
v_call: TRBV7-8; j_call: TRBJ1-1; clone_size: NA; d_call: TRBD1; cdr3_aa: CASSLVLGDRGLAEAFF; cdr3_nt: TGTGCCAGCAGCTTAGTGCTAGGGGACAGGGGGCTTGCTGAAGCTTTCTTT
v_call: TRBV5-1; j_call: TRBJ2-1; clone_size: NA; d_call: NA; cdr3_aa: CASTTRGGNEQFF; cdr3_nt: TGCGCCAGCACGACGAGGGGGGGCAATGAGCAGTTCTTC
v_call: TRBV7-6; j_call: TRBJ2-1; clone_size: NA; d_call: NA; cdr3_aa: CASSLASDEQFF; cdr3_nt: TGTGCCAGCAGCTTAGCCTCTGATGAGCAGTTCTTC